The 10 T cell receptor beta chains presented below share a single source sample, sequenced in a study of blood T cells in healthy people across ages. The use of a sample-barcoded 5' primer and a J-beta primer mix characterized a second PCR of roughly 6 to 11 cycles. Each CDR3 protein is one row after TCRdb ran MiXCR on the 5' RACE reads. Found here are 1.5 million or so distinct CDR3 sequences, around 40% of them singletons; the top ten hold over 3.5%. Sequenced sample: blood. These TCRs come from a woman aged 18-29 years in good health.

This chain links TRBV3-1 with TRBJ2-7, with D possibly being TRBD2 (6 bases). Germline CDR1 and CDR2: LGHDT and YNNKEL (reference sequence). The V end was cut by 1 base, the J end by 2 bases, with 12 bases between. This CDR3 is 15 amino acids long. The CDR3 region is CASSQASGPPYEQYF. The CDR3 DNA reads as TGTGCCAGCAGCCAAGCGAGCGGGCCTCCCTACGAGCAGTACTTC.

Only a few counts were recorded for this clonotype. V and J are TRBV5-1 and TRBJ1-2, with D maybe TRBD1 (5 bases). This CDR3 has 14 amino acids. Trimming stripped 4 bases from V and 3 bases from J, with 13 bases between. Germline V CDR1 and CDR2: SGHRS, YFSETQ. The CDR3 region has the DNA TGCGCCAGCAGCCCGGGTGGGGGAGACTATGGCTACACCTTC. Protein sequence: CASSPGGGDYGYTF.

This clonotype was detected only a few times. This chain uses TRBV7-2 with TRBJ2-7; TRBD2 matches 13 bases. The CDR3 covers 17 residues. CDR1 is SGHTA, CDR2 FQGNSA, per germline. V lost 3 bases to trimming and J lost 3 bases; unmatched junction nucleotides: 8. The CDR3 region is CASSFRTSGSFSYEQYF. Here the CDR3 DNA reads TGTGCCAGCAGCTTTAGGACTAGCGGGAGTTTTAGCTACGAGCAGTACTTC.

The chain has TRBV4-1 and TRBJ2-7; 8 bases are a match to TRBD1. The CDR3 has 14 amino acids. J gave up 3 bases and V 2 bases, and 3 bases lay outside the gene matches. Germline assignment: CDR1 MGHRA and CDR2 YSYEKL. The CDR3 nucleotides read TGCGCCAGCAGCCAATCAGGGGGCGTCTACGAGCAGTACTTC. Protein product: CASSQSGGVYEQYF.

This clonotype was seen at least ten times. The chain uses TRBV3-1 and TRBJ2-3; D tentatively reads TRBD1 or TRBD2 (5 bases each). Per the germline V gene, CDR1 is LGHDT and CDR2 is YNNKEL (reference sequence). The CDR3 has 17 amino acids. V was trimmed by 3 bases and J by 0 bases, leaving 16 bases between them. DNA for the CDR3: TGTGCCAGCAGCCATATCCTGGGGCGGGCTAGCACAGATACGCAGTATTTT. Its protein is CASSHILGRASTDTQYF.

The sample holds a few counts of this clonotype. The chain carries TRBV2 and TRBJ1-5, with a weak D call TRBD1 (5 bases). The CDR3 extends over 14 amino acids. Germline CDR1 SNHLY, CDR2 FYNNEI. Deletions cut 4 bases from V and 3 bases from J, with 10 bases between. The CDR3 protein is CASSAGGYNQPQHF. The DNA of the CDR3 is TGTGCCAGCAGTGCCGGGGGTTACAATCAGCCCCAGCATTTT.

The V and J genes are TRBV28 and TRBJ1-5; no clear D gene. Looked up from germline, CDR1 is MDHEN and CDR2 is SYDVKM. This CDR3 contains 14 residues. Trimming left V 8 bases short and J 2 bases short, with 13 bases between. The CDR3 spells CASRRVPGNQPQHF. In DNA form, the CDR3 reads TGTGCCAGCCGAAGGGTTCCCGGCAATCAGCCCCAGCATTTT.

CDR3 nucleotide sequence: TGTGCCAGCAGCGGAGGCGGTGGACGGGAGACCCAGTACTTC. Translation: CASSGGGGRETQYF. The genes are TRBV7-2 and TRBJ2-7; weak D call: TRBD2 (5 bases). Judging by the DNA end, TRBJ2-5 fits better; the J call may be wrong. The length of the CDR3 is 14 residues. CDR1 and CDR2 (germline): SGHTA, FQGNSA.

The chain joins TRBV4-3 to TRBJ1-1, with 7 nucleotides matching TRBD1. The V and J ends lost 0 bases and 4 bases, in that order; junction bases with no gene match: 5. The CDR3 is 15 amino acids. CDR1 LGHNA and CDR2 YSLEER come from the germline V gene. The CDR3 nucleotides are TGCGCCAGCAGCCAAGACCATTCAGGGGGCACTGAAGCTTTCTTT. Encoded protein: CASSQDHSGGTEAFF.

In this sample, this clonotype turned up a few times. CDR3 DNA sequence: TGTGCCAGCAGCTTAGCGTGGGCGGGAGGTCTCGATACGCAGTATTTT. This gives the protein CASSLAWAGGLDTQYF. The chain uses TRBV7-9 and TRBJ2-3; 8 nucleotides line up with TRBD2. The V segment lost 0 bases and the J segment 6 bases; nucleotides outside the gene matches: 8. Germline-derived CDR1 and CDR2 are SEHNR and FQNEAQ (reference sequence). CDR3 length equals 16 residues.